This entry features one TCR beta chain sequence. Cohort placement rested on clinical history that participants reported themselves. These data come from a study of blood T cell repertoires in COVID-19. Across the study: COVID-19 samples from acute and convalescent phases originated in the United States, Italy and Spain.

Profiling relied on immunoSEQ multiplex PCR, and the TCRdb table lists in-frame clones only, not all of them. The repertoire holds about 250,000 clones, approximately 84% seen once, with 1.5% to 2% in the top ten. The source of this sequence is a man aged 40-55 years who had recovered from COVID-19. Sample: PBMCs or T cells enriched from blood (not recorded which).

CDR3 bases: TGTGCCAGTAGTGCTACAATCCCTAGCGGGGGGGCGTACGAGCAGTACTTC. It specifies CASSATIPSGGAYEQYF. The chain joins TRBV19 to TRBJ2-7, with 12 bases that match TRBD2. The J segment lost 4 bases and the V segment lost 5 bases, leaving 12 bases of the junction unmatched. CDR3 length: 17 amino acids. Germline V gene sequence: CDR1 LNHDA, CDR2 SQIVND (reference sequence).